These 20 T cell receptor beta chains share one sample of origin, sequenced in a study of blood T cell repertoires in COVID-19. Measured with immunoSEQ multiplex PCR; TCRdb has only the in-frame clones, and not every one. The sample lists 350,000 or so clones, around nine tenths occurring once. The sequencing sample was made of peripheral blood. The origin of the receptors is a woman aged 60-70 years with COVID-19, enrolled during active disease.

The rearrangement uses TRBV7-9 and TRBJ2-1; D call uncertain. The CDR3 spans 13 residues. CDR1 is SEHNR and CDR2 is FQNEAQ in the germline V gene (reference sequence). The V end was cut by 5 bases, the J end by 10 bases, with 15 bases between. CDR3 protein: CASSPNGQYEQFF. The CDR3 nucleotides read TGTGCCAGCAGCCCGAATGGCCAATACGAGCAGTTCTTC.

CDR3 nucleotide sequence: TGTGCTAGTGGTTATACATCGTCGGGGATTCCTAATGAAAAACTGTTTTTT. This codes for CASGYTSSGIPNEKLFF. The V gene is TRBV12-5, the J gene TRBJ1-4; unclear D gene. Per the germline V gene, CDR1 is LGHNT and CDR2 is FRNRAP. Trimming removed 4 bases at V and 3 bases at J, with 18 bases between. The CDR3 sequence is 17 residues long.

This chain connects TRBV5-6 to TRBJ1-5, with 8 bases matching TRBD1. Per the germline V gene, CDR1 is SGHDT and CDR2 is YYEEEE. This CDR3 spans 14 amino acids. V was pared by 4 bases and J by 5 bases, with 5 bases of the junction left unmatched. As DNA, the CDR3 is TGTGCCAGCAGCCTAGGGACAGGTTATCAGCCCCAGCATTTT. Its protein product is CASSLGTGYQPQHF. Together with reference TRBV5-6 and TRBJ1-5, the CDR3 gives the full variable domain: DAGVTQSPTHLIKTRGQQVTLRCSPKSGHDTVSWYQQALGQGPQFIFQYYEEEERQRGNFPDRFSGHQFPNYSSELNVNALLLGDSALYLCASSLGTGYQPQHFGDGTRLSIL.

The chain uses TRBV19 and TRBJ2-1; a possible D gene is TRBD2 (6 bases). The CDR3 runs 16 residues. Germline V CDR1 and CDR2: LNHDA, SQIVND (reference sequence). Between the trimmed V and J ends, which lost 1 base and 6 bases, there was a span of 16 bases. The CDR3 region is CASSIVGRGQGNEQFF. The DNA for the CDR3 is TGTGCCAGTAGTATAGTGGGGCGGGGCCAGGGCAATGAGCAGTTCTTC.

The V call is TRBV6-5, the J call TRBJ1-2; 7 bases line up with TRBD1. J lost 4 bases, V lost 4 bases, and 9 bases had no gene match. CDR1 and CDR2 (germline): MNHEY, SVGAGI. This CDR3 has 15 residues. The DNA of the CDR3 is TGTGCCAGCAGTTCCCCTCAAGGGGGCGCCTATGGCTACACCTTC. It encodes CASSSPQGGAYGYTF.

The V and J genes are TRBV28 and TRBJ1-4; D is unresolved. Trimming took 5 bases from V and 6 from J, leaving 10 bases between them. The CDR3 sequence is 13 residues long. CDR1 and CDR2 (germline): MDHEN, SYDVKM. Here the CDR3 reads CASSRAPYEKLFF. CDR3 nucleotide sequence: TGTGCCAGCAGTCGCGCGCCCTATGAAAAACTGTTTTTT.

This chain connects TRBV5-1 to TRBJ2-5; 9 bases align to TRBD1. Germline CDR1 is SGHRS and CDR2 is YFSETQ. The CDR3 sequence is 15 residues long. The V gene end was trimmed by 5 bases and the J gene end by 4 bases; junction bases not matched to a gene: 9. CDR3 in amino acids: CASRGSTGGSETQYF. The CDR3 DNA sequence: TGCGCCAGCAGAGGCTCAACAGGGGGCTCAGAGACCCAGTACTTC.

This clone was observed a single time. The CDR3 DNA reads as TGTGCCAGCAGTCTCGGGACAGGGTACAACACTGAAGCTTTCTTT. As protein: CASSLGTGYNTEAFF. This chain uses TRBV27 with TRBJ1-1; 9 bases are a match to TRBD1. In germline, CDR1 is MNHEY, CDR2 SMNVEV (reference sequence). The length of the CDR3 is 15 residues. V shed 5 bases and J 2 bases; nucleotides not matched to a gene: 6.

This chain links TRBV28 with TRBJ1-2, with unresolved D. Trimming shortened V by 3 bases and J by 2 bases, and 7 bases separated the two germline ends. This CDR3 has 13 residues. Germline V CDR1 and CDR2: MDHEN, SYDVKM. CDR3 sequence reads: CASSLVTNYGYTF. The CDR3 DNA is TGTGCCAGCAGTTTGGTAACAAACTATGGCTACACCTTC.

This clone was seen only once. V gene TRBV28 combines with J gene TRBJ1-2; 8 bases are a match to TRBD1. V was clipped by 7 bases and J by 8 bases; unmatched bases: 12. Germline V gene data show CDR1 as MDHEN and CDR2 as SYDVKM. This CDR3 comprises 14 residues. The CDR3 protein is CASTSPDRVGGYTF. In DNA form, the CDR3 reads TGTGCCAGCACCTCACCGGACAGGGTAGGCGGCTACACCTTC.

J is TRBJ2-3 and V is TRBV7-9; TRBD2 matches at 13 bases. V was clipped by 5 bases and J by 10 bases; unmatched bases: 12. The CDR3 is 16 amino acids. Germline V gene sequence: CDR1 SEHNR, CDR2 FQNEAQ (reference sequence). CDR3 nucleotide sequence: TGTGCCAGCAGCCCTGGGACTAGCGGGGTTGTTGATGCGCAGTATTTT. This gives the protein CASSPGTSGVVDAQYF.

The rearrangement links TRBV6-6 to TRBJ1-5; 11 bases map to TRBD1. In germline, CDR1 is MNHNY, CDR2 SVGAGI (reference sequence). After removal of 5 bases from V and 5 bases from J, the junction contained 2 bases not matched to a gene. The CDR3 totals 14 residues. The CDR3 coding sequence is TGTGCCAGCAGTAGGACAGGGGGCGATCAGCCCCAGCATTTT. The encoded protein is CASSRTGGDQPQHF.

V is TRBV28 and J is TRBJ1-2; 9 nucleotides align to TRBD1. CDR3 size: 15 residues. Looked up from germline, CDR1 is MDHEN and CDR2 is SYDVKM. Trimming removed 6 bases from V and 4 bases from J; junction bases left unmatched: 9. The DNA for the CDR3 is TGTGCCAGCAGCTACAGGGACAGGGTTGTCTATGGCTACACCTTC. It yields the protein CASSYRDRVVYGYTF.

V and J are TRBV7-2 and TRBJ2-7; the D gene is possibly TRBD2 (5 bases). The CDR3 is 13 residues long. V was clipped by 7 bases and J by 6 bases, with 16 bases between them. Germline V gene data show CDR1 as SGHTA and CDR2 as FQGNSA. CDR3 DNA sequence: TGTGCCAGCATCCCTCCGGCGGGTTTCGAGCAGTACTTC. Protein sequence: CASIPPAGFEQYF.

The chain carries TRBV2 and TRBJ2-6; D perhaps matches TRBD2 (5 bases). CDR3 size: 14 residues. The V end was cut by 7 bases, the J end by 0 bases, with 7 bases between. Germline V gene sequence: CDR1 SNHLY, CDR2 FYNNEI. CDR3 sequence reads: CASNRGSGANVLTF. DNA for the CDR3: TGTGCCAGCAACCGGGGCTCTGGGGCCAACGTCCTGACTTTC.

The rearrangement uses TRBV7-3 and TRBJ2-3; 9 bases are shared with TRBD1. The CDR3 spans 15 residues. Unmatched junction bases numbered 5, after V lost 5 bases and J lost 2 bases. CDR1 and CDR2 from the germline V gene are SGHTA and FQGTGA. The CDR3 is CASSPGQGFTDTQYF. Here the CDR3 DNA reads TGTGCCAGCAGCCCGGGACAGGGCTTCACAGATACGCAGTATTTT. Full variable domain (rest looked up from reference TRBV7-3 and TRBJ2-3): GAGVSQTPSNKVTEKGKYVELRCDPISGHTALYWYRQSLGQGPEFLIYFQGTGAADDSGLPNDRFFAVRPEGSVSTLKIQRTERGDSAVYLCASSPGQGFTDTQYFGPGTRLTVL.

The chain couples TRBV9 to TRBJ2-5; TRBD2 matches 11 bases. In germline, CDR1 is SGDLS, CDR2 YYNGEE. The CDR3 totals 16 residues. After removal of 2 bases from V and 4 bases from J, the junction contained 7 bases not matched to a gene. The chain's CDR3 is CASSVSGGAEGETQYF. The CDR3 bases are TGTGCCAGCAGCGTTAGCGGGGGGGCGGAGGGAGAGACCCAGTACTTC.

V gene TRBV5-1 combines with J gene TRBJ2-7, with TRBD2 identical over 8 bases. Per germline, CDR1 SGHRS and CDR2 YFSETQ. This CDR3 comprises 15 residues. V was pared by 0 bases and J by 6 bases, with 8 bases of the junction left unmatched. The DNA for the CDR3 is TGCGCCAGCAGCTTGGTTCGGGGGGGTCATTCCGAGCAGTACTTC. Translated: CASSLVRGGHSEQYF.

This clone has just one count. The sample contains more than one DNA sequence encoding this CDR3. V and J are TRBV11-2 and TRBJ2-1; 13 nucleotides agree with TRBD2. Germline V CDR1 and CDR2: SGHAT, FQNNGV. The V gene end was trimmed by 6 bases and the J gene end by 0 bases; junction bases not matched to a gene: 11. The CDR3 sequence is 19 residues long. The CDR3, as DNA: TGTGCCAGCAGTCGTAGGACTAGCGGGGGATCCCGCTCCTACAATGAGCAGTTCTTC. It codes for CASSRRTSGGSRSYNEQFF.

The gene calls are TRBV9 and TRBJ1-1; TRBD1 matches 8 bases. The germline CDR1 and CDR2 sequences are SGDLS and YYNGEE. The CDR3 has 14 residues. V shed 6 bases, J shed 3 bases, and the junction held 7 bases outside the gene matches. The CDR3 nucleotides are TGTGCCAGCACCCGGACAGGGTCAGACACTGAAGCTTTCTTT. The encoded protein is CASTRTGSDTEAFF.